These 27 T cell receptor beta chains share one sample of origin, sequenced in a study of T cell responses to AZD1222 COVID-19 vaccine. Measured with immunoSEQ multiplex PCR; TCRdb has only the in-frame clones, and not every one. Here the sample spans 150,000 to 200,000 clones, around nine tenths being singletons. The sequences come from peripheral blood, collected 28 days after the second AZD1222 dose. The source of these receptors is an adult who received the AZD1222 COVID-19 vaccine.

The V call is TRBV21-1, the J call TRBJ1-3; the D call TRBD1 from the table was never checked on the DNA. TRBV21-1 is a listed pseudogene. CDR3 length: 16 amino acids. The DNA for the CDR3 is TGTGCCAGCAGCGCCCACAGGGGGTGGTTAGGAAACACCATATATTTT. Amino acid sequence: CASSAHRGWLGNTIYF.

V usage is TRBV9 and J usage is TRBJ1-4, with 8 nucleotides matching TRBD1. Germline V lookup: CDR1 SGDLS, CDR2 YYNGEE. Unmatched junction bases numbered 6, after V lost 4 bases and J lost 4 bases. The CDR3 loop spans 15 amino acids. DNA of the CDR3: TGTGCCAGCAGCTTTGGGGGACAGGATAATGAAAAACTGTTTTTT. It encodes CASSFGGQDNEKLFF. The full variable domain, its missing parts supplied by reference TRBV9 and TRBJ1-4, is DSGVTQTPKHLITATGQRVTLRCSPRSGDLSVYWYQQSLDQGLQFLIQYYNGEERAKGNILERFSAQQFPDLHSELNLSSLELGDSALYFCASSFGGQDNEKLFFGSGTQLSVL.

The chain joins TRBV19 to TRBJ1-5; D unclear. Trimming left V 5 bases short and J 6 bases short, with 23 bases between. Germline CDR1 LNHDA, CDR2 SQIVND (reference sequence). CDR3 length equals 17 residues. Here the CDR3 reads CASSGQDRRPERQPQHF. The CDR3 DNA reads TGTGCCAGTAGTGGGCAGGATCGGAGGCCAGAACGTCAGCCCCAGCATTTT.

The chain uses TRBV12-3 or TRBV12-4 and TRBJ2-2, with no clear D. The CDR3 spans 13 residues. V lost 3 bases and J 5 bases, leaving 7 bases between the germline ends. In nucleotides, the CDR3 is TGTGCCAGCAGTTTTGAAGGAACCGGGGAGCTGTTTTTT. It specifies CASSFEGTGELFF.

The J gene is TRBJ2-1, the V gene TRBV3-1 (or the pseudogene TRBV3-2); TRBD2 matches 9 bases. The germline V gene has CDR1 LGHDT and CDR2 YNNKEL (reference sequence). This CDR3 is built from 15 residues. J gave up 5 bases and V 4 bases, and 6 bases lay outside the gene matches. The CDR3 coding sequence is TGTGCCAGCAGCCCTTGGTCTAGCGGGGACAATGAGCAGTTCTTC. Translation: CASSPWSSGDNEQFF.

The J gene is TRBJ1-6, the V gene TRBV4-1, with D tentatively TRBD1 (5 bases). There are 17 residues in the CDR3. The germline V gene has CDR1 MGHRA and CDR2 YSYEKL. V lost 9 bases, J lost 7 bases, and 25 bases lay in between. This CDR3 is CASSKVLTAPGNSPLHF. CDR3 DNA: TGCGCCAGTTCGAAGGTCTTGACAGCCCCAGGGAATTCACCCCTCCACTTT.

The table lists this clone with a few counts. This chain connects TRBV20-1 to TRBJ2-7; D gene unclear. CDR1 and CDR2 from the germline V gene are DFQATT and SNEGSKA (reference sequence). The CDR3 covers 13 residues. The germline V and J ends were trimmed by 3 bases and 0 bases, with 9 bases remaining between them. CDR3 residues: CSASAAASYEQYF. CDR3 nucleotides: TGCAGTGCTAGTGCAGCAGCCTCCTACGAGCAGTACTTC.

This clone was seen only once. J is TRBJ1-1 and V is TRBV12-3 or TRBV12-4, with TRBD1 as a possible D gene (6 bases). The CDR3 consists of 13 residues. V was pared by 3 bases and J by 9 bases, with 14 bases between. In DNA, the CDR3 is TGTGCCAGCAGTTTTTTAGAGGACAGCAAAGCTTTCTTT. This gives the protein CASSFLEDSKAFF.

The CDR3 loop is CASSSGTGLLGEQYF. DNA for the CDR3: TGTGCCAGCAGCTCGGGGACAGGGCTTCTGGGCGAGCAGTACTTC. The chain is built from TRBV7-9 and TRBJ2-7, with 9 bases matching TRBD1. This CDR3 is 15 amino acids long. Looked up from germline, CDR1 is SEHNR and CDR2 is FQNEAQ (reference sequence). The V gene end was trimmed by 4 bases and the J gene end by 6 bases; junction bases not matched to a gene: 10.

V usage is TRBV27 and J usage is TRBJ1-3, with D perhaps TRBD1 (6 bases). V lost 3 bases and J 3 bases, leaving 6 bases between the germline ends. Germline CDR1 MNHEY, CDR2 SMNVEV (reference sequence). The CDR3 covers 13 residues. Here the CDR3 DNA reads TGTGCCAGCAGTTTCAGGGGTGGAAACACCATATATTTT. This codes for CASSFRGGNTIYF.

The J gene is TRBJ1-6, the V gene TRBV5-1; 7 bases fit TRBD1. Germline V gene data show CDR1 as SGHRS and CDR2 as YFSETQ. CDR3 length equals 15 residues. Trimming cost V 0 bases and J 9 bases; bases outside gene matches: 6. In DNA, the CDR3 is TGCGCCAGCAGCTTGGAGGGGGCGCACAGTTCACCCCTCCACTTT. Protein: CASSLEGAHSSPLHF.

This sequence joins TRBV5-6 and TRBJ1-4; D remains unclear. The ends were cut back, 3 bases at V and 1 base at J, with 19 bases in the middle. The CDR3 spans 18 residues. The germline V gene encodes CDR1 SGHDT and CDR2 YYEEEE. In nucleotides, the CDR3 is TGTGCCAGCAGCTCTTTCCGACGGACCCATCGAACTAATGAAAAACTGTTTTTT. It codes for CASSSFRRTHRTNEKLFF.

This clone was picked up a small number of times. The genes are TRBV28 and TRBJ1-5; a weak D match, TRBD1 (6 bases). This CDR3 has 13 amino acids. Trimming cost V 7 bases and J 4 bases, with 11 bases left between them. Germline loops: CDR1 MDHEN, CDR2 SYDVKM. CDR3 DNA sequence: TGTGCCAGCACCGGGACACTGAATCAGCCCCAGCATTTT. Its protein product is CASTGTLNQPQHF.

The chain uses TRBV13 and TRBJ2-1, with 8 bases aligning to TRBD1. Per germline, CDR1 PRHDT and CDR2 FYEKMQ (reference sequence). V lost 5 bases, J lost 5 bases, and 5 bases stayed unmatched. The CDR3 spans 14 residues. CDR3 residues: CASSLQGVHNEQFF. DNA of the CDR3: TGTGCCAGCAGCCTACAGGGGGTCCACAATGAGCAGTTCTTC.

This chain joins TRBV6-2 or TRBV6-3 and TRBJ2-5; 8 bases align to TRBD2. The CDR3 runs 14 residues. V shed 6 bases, J shed 2 bases, and the junction held 5 bases outside the gene matches. The germline V gene encodes CDR1 MNHEY and CDR2 SVGEGT. This chain's CDR3 is CASSARGGQETQYF. The CDR3 nucleotides read TGTGCCAGCAGCGCTCGGGGGGGACAAGAGACCCAGTACTTC.

The J gene is TRBJ2-3, the V gene TRBV4-1, with TRBD2 matching over 7 bases. In germline, CDR1 is MGHRA, CDR2 YSYEKL. Losses at the gene ends were 0 bases for V and 1 base for J; bases not matched to a gene: 7. This CDR3 is 17 amino acids long. The CDR3 loop reads CASSQDQWGGGTDTQYF. CDR3 coding DNA: TGCGCCAGCAGCCAAGATCAGTGGGGGGGTGGCACAGATACGCAGTATTTT.

The V gene is TRBV12-3 or TRBV12-4, the J gene TRBJ2-1; no definite D call. The CDR3 is 13 residues long. V was shortened by 3 bases and J by 7 bases, with 10 bases between the two germline ends. The CDR3 DNA is TGTGCCAGCAGTTTCCAGGTAGGAAATGAGCAGTTCTTC. It codes for CASSFQVGNEQFF.

This chain joins TRBV12-3 or TRBV12-4 and TRBJ1-5; the D is unclear. V shed 6 bases and J shed 4 bases, with 10 bases lying between them. The CDR3 consists of 13 residues. In nucleotides, the CDR3 is TGTGCCAGCAGCCCAGGAAAAAATCAGCCCCAGCATTTT. This gives the protein CASSPGKNQPQHF.

The rearrangement links TRBV3-1 (or the pseudogene TRBV3-2) to TRBJ1-1, with D hard to call. V was pared by 4 bases and J by 5 bases, with 8 bases between. This CDR3 has 12 amino acids. Per the germline V gene, CDR1 is LGHDT and CDR2 is YNNKEL (reference sequence). CDR3 residues: CASSLVSTEAFF. In nucleotides, the CDR3 is TGTGCCAGCAGCCTTGTTTCGACTGAAGCTTTCTTT.

This clone was detected once. The V call is TRBV3-1 (or the pseudogene TRBV3-2), the J call TRBJ2-2; 7 bases line up with TRBD1. The CDR3 has 14 residues. V shed 3 bases and J 7 bases; nucleotides not matched to a gene: 5. The germline V gene has CDR1 LGHDT and CDR2 YNNKEL (reference sequence). CDR3 region: CASSHTGDGGELFF. Here the CDR3 DNA reads TGTGCCAGCAGCCACACAGGGGATGGCGGGGAGCTGTTTTTT.

This clone was observed once. J is TRBJ2-5 and V is TRBV4-1; weak D call: TRBD2 (6 bases). CDR1 and CDR2 (germline): MGHRA, YSYEKL. The length of the CDR3 is 13 residues. V lost 4 bases, J lost 4 bases, and 10 bases lay in between. The CDR3, as DNA: TGCGCCAGCAGCCCGGGGACTTTAGAGACCCAGTACTTC. This gives the protein CASSPGTLETQYF.

The chain employs TRBV18 and TRBJ1-6; TRBD1 is a possible D gene (5 bases). The CDR3 is 14 amino acids. Deletions cut 3 bases from V and 9 bases from J, with 12 bases between. CDR1 is KGHSH and CDR2 is LQKENI in the germline V gene. Written as DNA, the CDR3 is TGTGCCAGCTCACCCGGGACTAGTGGTTCACCCCTCCACTTT. It specifies CASSPGTSGSPLHF. Full variable domain (rest looked up from reference TRBV18 and TRBJ1-6): NAGVMQNPRHLVRRRGQEARLRCSPMKGHSHVYWYRQLPEEGLKFMVYLQKENIIDESGMPKERFSAEFPKEGPSILRIQQVVRGDSAAYFCASSPGTSGSPLHFGNGTRLTVT.

This chain uses TRBV6-6 with TRBJ1-2; D is perhaps TRBD1 (5 bases). This CDR3 is 11 amino acids long. Trimming cost V 5 bases and J 7 bases, with 8 bases left between them. CDR1 MNHNY and CDR2 SVGAGI come from the germline V gene (reference sequence). CDR3 loop: CASSTDSGYTF. The CDR3 DNA sequence: TGTGCCAGCAGTACCGACAGTGGCTACACCTTC.

This sequence joins TRBV11-2 and TRBJ1-1; possible D gene TRBD1, 6 bases. V lost 0 bases to trimming and J lost 8 bases, with 16 bases between them. CDR3 length: 15 residues. The germline CDR1 and CDR2 sequences are SGHAT and FQNNGV. CDR3 loop: CASSLERTVYGEAFF. The CDR3 bases are TGTGCCAGCAGCTTAGAGAGGACAGTATACGGAGAAGCTTTCTTT.

In DNA form, the CDR3 reads TGTGCCAGCTCACTAGGACAGGGGGCATCTGGGGCCAACGTCCTGACTTTC. It is translated as CASSLGQGASGANVLTF. The gene calls are TRBV18 and TRBJ2-6, with 11 bases matching TRBD1. CDR3 length equals 17 residues. Trimming at V came to 4 bases and at J to 1 base, leaving 3 bases not matched to a gene. Germline CDR1 and CDR2: KGHSH and LQKENI.

The chain carries TRBV18 and TRBJ2-1, with D maybe TRBD1 (5 bases). Trimming shortened V by 3 bases and J by 4 bases, and 13 bases separated the two germline ends. In germline, CDR1 is KGHSH, CDR2 LQKENI. This CDR3 comprises 15 residues. The CDR3 loop reads CASSPRAGQYNEQFF. In nucleotides, the CDR3 is TGTGCCAGCTCACCCCGAGCAGGGCAGTACAATGAGCAGTTCTTC.

This rearrangement joins TRBV15 to TRBJ1-2; D remains unclear. V lost 0 bases and J 7 bases, leaving 9 bases between the germline ends. CDR1 and CDR2 from the germline V gene are LNHNV and YYDKDF (reference sequence). The CDR3 is 13 amino acids. CDR3 coding DNA: TGTGCCACCAGCAGAGATAAGAGAGTTGGCTACACCTTC. Encoded protein: CATSRDKRVGYTF.